These T cell receptor beta chains were read from a single sample in a study of blood T cell repertoires in COVID-19. The protocol was immunoSEQ multiplex PCR, while the TCRdb copy is restricted to in-frame clones and leaves out a portion. This sample has about 480,000 clones, with approximately 91% found just once. Source material: peripheral blood. All receptors come from a woman aged 50 to 65 with COVID-19, enrolled during active disease. The CDR3 runs from the conserved cysteine through the conserved F or W. The D gene is left open where the match is weak. Only part of the rows carry a size: once, few, many, or a class if the clone is expanded.

d_call clone_size j_call v_call cdr3_aa cdr3_nt
TRBD2 . TRBJ2-1 TRBV7-9 CASSSSAGGGNNEQFF TGTGCCAGCAGCTCTTCAGCCGGCGGGGGGAACAATGAGCAGTTCTTC
. . TRBJ1-5 TRBV19 CAALPGDQPQHF TGTGCCGCCCTGCCGGGAGATCAGCCCCAGCATTTT
. . TRBJ1-2 TRBV6-5 CASSPDPTQDYGYTF TGTGCCAGCAGCCCCGACCCTACTCAGGACTATGGCTACACCTTC
. . TRBJ1-6 TRBV27 CASTTMGRGVYSPLHF TGTGCCAGCACCACCATGGGCAGGGGAGTTTATTCACCCCTCCACTTT
. . TRBJ1-6 TRBV7-9 CASRGRNSPLHF TGTGCCAGTCGGGGGAGGAATTCACCCCTCCACTTT
TRBD1 . TRBJ2-7 TRBV4-1 CASSHTVAGGNYEQYF TGCGCCAGCAGCCACACGGTAGCAGGGGGAAACTACGAGCAGTACTTC
TRBD1 . TRBJ1-4 TRBV5-6 CASSLAGQVRF TGTGCCAGCAGCTTGGCGGGACAGGTTCGTTTT
TRBD2 . TRBJ2-7 TRBV4-1 CASSQETGFSGGADEQYF TGCGCCAGCAGCCAAGAAACCGGCTTTAGCGGGGGGGCTGACGAGCAGTACTTC
TRBD1 . TRBJ1-5 TRBV19 CASSMRQGGPVSNQPQHF TGTGCCAGTAGTATGCGACAGGGAGGACCCGTTAGCAATCAGCCCCAGCATTTT
. many TRBJ2-5 TRBV5-1 CASSLSDTQTQYF TGCGCCAGCAGCCTCTCGGACACGCAGACCCAGTACTTC
. . TRBJ1-2 TRBV13 CASSLGEGGGYTF TGTGCCAGCAGCTTAGGCGAAGGGGGTGGCTACACCTTC
. . TRBJ2-6 TRBV10-2 CASSIAISGANVLTF TGCGCCAGCAGTATTGCGATCTCTGGGGCCAACGTCCTGACTTTC
. . TRBJ2-7 TRBV18 CASSSDIYEQYF TGTGCCAGCTCATCGGACATCTACGAGCAGTACTTC
TRBD1 . TRBJ1-3 TRBV7-2 CASSTGQGTTGNTIYF TGTGCCAGCAGTACGGGACAGGGAACAACTGGAAACACCATATATTTT
. . TRBJ1-1 TRBV10-3 CAISDIGTAEAFF TGTGCCATCAGTGACATCGGTACAGCTGAAGCTTTCTTT
TRBD2 . TRBJ2-3 TRBV11-3 CASSSGLAGDTQYF TGTGCCAGCAGCTCGGGACTAGCGGGAGATACGCAGTATTTT
. once TRBJ2-7 TRBV5-4 CASSLIGPGLPSGEQYF TGTGCCAGCAGCTTAATTGGGCCGGGACTCCCGAGTGGAGAGCAGTACTTC
TRBD1 once TRBJ1-2 TRBV5-1 CASSPGDRDGYGYTF TGCGCCAGCAGCCCGGGGGACAGGGATGGCTATGGCTACACCTTC
. . TRBJ2-6 TRBV9 CASSQGGPGANVLTF TGTGCCAGCAGCCAAGGGGGTCCTGGGGCCAACGTCCTGACTTTC
. . TRBJ1-3 TRBV21-1 CASSKYLVRTALHSGNTIYF TGTGCCAGCAGCAAATACTTGGTCCGGACAGCATTACACTCTGGAAACACCATATATTTT
. . TRBJ1-5 TRBV3-1/TRBV3-2 CASSADRSDNQPQHF TGTGCCAGCAGCGCTGACAGGAGTGACAATCAGCCCCAGCATTTT
TRBD1 once TRBJ1-2 TRBV4-2 CASSQDQGAVDGYTF TGTGCCAGCAGCCAAGATCAGGGGGCGGTTGATGGCTACACCTTC
TRBD1 . TRBJ2-4 TRBV28 CASSQGGDRNIQYF TGTGCCAGCAGTCAAGGGGGCGATCGGAACATTCAGTACTTC
TRBD1 . TRBJ1-5 TRBV11-2 CASSRQGWGNQPQHF TGTGCCAGCAGTCGACAGGGATGGGGCAATCAGCCCCAGCATTTT
. . TRBJ2-7 TRBV10-1 CASSETGTYEQYF TGCGCCAGCAGTGAGACAGGAACCTACGAGCAGTACTTC
. . TRBJ2-1 TRBV7-8 CASSSTSYNEQFF TGTGCCAGCAGCTCTACTAGCTACAATGAGCAGTTCTTC
. once TRBJ2-7 TRBV27 CAPAPSKYEQYF TGTGCCCCGGCGCCTAGTAAGTACGAGCAGTACTTC
. many TRBJ1-1 TRBV14 CASSPVGTLNTEAFF TGTGCCAGCAGCCCTGTCGGGACACTGAACACTGAAGCTTTCTTT
TRBD1 . TRBJ2-5 TRBV18 CASSPRRDRGETQYF TGTGCCAGCTCACCCCGCCGGGACAGGGGGGAGACCCAGTACTTC
TRBD2 . TRBJ2-1 TRBV19 CASVRSSGDNEQFF TGTGCCAGTGTCCGGTCTAGCGGGGACAATGAGCAGTTCTTC
TRBD2 . TRBJ2-1 TRBV5-1 CASSLDDVGGANEQFF TGCGCCAGCAGCTTGGATGACGTCGGGGGGGCCAATGAGCAGTTCTTC
. . TRBJ2-1 TRBV20-1 CSAASWNEQFF TGCAGTGCCGCGTCTTGGAATGAGCAGTTCTTC
TRBD1 . TRBJ1-6 TRBV4-1 CASSPLQGMSSPLHF TGCGCCAGCAGCCCCCTACAGGGGATGAGTTCACCCCTCCACTTT
. . TRBJ1-2 TRBV12-3/TRBV12-4 CASSSYTRGYTF TGTGCCAGCAGTTCCTATACGCGAGGCTACACCTTC
TRBD1 . TRBJ1-2 TRBV5-1 CASSSGTGPAAGGYTF TGCGCCAGCAGCTCCGGGACAGGGCCCGCAGCGGGCGGCTACACCTTC
. . TRBJ1-5 TRBV19 CASRLGGRDQGQPQHF TGTGCCAGTAGATTGGGGGGGCGCGACCAGGGGCAGCCCCAGCATTTT